The clone carrying this T cell receptor beta chain was found many times. Its antigen is unidentified. This entry comes from a study of post-analysis software for immune sequencing data. About the research overall: The courses of disease that were included comprised relapsing-remitting, secondary progressive and progressive-relapsing multiple sclerosis. General study points: Four to six TRBV segments were more frequent in patients than controls; TRBV5-6, TRBV5-1 and TRBV20-1 belonged to this group.

Prepared libraries of TCR beta cDNA carried unique molecular identifiers. From the PCR reads, TCRdb called clonotypes with MiXCR, one entry per CDR3 protein. The repertoire holds roughly 540,000 distinct CDR3 sequences, with approximately 31% as singletons. This CDR3 has 14 residues. The V end lost 4 bases, the J end lost 2 bases, and 11 bases lay between the germline ends. From germline, CDR1 is SGHKS and CDR2 YYEKEE (reference sequence). Sequencing was performed on blood. This sequence joins TRBV5-5 and TRBJ2-3; D possibly matches TRBD1 or TRBD2 (5 bases each). This TCR derives from a girl under 18 with multiple sclerosis. CDR3 region: CASSPGTATDTQYF. CDR3 coding DNA: TGTGCCAGCAGCCCAGGGACCGCCACAGATACGCAGTATTTT.